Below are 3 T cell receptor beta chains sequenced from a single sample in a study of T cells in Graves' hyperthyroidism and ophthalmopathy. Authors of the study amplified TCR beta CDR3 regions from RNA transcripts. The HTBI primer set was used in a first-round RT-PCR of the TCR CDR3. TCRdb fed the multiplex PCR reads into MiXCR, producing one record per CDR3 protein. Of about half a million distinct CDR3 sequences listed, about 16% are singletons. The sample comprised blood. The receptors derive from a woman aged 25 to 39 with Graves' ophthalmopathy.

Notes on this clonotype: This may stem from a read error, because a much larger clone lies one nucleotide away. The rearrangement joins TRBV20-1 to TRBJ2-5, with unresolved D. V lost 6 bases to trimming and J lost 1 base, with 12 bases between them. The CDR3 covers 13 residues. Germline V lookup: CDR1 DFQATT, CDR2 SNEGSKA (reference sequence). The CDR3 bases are TGCAGTGCCAATCCTCGGAGCCAAGAGACCCAGTACTTC. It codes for CSANPRSQETQYF.

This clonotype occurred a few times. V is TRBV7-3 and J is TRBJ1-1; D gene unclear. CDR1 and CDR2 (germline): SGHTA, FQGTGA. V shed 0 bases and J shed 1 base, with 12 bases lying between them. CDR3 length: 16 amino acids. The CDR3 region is CASSLTSRMPNTEAFF. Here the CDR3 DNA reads TGTGCCAGCAGCTTAACGTCACGTATGCCGAACACTGAAGCTTTCTTT.

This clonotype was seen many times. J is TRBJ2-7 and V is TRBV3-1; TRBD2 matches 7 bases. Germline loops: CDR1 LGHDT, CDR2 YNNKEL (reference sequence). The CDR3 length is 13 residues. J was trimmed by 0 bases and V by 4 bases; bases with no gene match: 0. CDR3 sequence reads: CASSRDYSYEQYF. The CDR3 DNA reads TGTGCCAGCAGCCGGGACTACTCCTACGAGCAGTACTTC.